This entry lists 16 T cell receptor beta chains sequenced from one sample in a study of blood T cells in healthy people across ages. Primers used in a second PCR of roughly 6 to 11 cycles were a sample-barcoded 5' primer and a J-beta primer mix. MiXCR, applied by TCRdb to the 5' RACE reads, yields one record per CDR3 protein. This sample carries 550,000 to 700,000 distinct CDR3 sequences, about 25% of them seen once, and the ten largest clones take roughly 18%. The sample comprised blood. All receptors derive from an older woman in good health.

This clonotype was counted between two and nine times. The chain recombines TRBV6-6 with TRBJ2-5; 7 bases agree with TRBD1. The closer fit of TRBJ2-7 to the DNA end suggests the J call may be wrong. This CDR3 is 14 amino acids long. Per the germline V gene, CDR1 is MNHNY and CDR2 is SVGAGI (reference sequence). CDR3 sequence (DNA): TGTGCCAGCAGACTCCGACAGGGCTCCTACGAGCAGTACTTC. Amino acid sequence: CASRLRQGSYEQYF.

V gene TRBV6-5 combines with J gene TRBJ1-3; D remains unclear. This CDR3 region has 15 residues. The germline V gene encodes CDR1 MNHEY and CDR2 SVGAGI. Trimming shortened V by 7 bases and J by 2 bases, and 15 bases separated the two germline ends. The CDR3 sequence: CASKRQAIAGNTIYF. CDR3 DNA: TGTGCCAGCAAGAGGCAGGCGATCGCTGGAAACACCATATATTTT.

This chain connects TRBV18 to TRBJ2-1; D ambiguous. The DNA end is more similar to TRBJ2-5, so the J call may be wrong. Germline CDR1 reads KGHSH; CDR2 reads LQKENI. This CDR3 region has 13 residues. The chain's CDR3 is CASSPYGAETQYF. The CDR3 DNA reads as TGTGCCAGCTCACCTTATGGAGCAGAGACCCAGTACTTC.

This clonotype was detected a few times. The genes are TRBV7-2 and TRBJ1-3; 7 bases match TRBD1. This CDR3 comprises 16 residues. The J segment lost 0 bases and the V segment lost 2 bases, leaving 4 bases of the junction unmatched. Germline V gene data show CDR1 as SGHTA and CDR2 as FQGNSA. The CDR3 loop is CASSLKGATSGNTIYF. DNA of the CDR3: TGTGCCAGCAGCTTAAAGGGGGCAACCTCTGGAAACACCATATATTTT.

The chain couples TRBV5-1 to TRBJ1-2; no definite D call. The CDR3 length is 14 residues. Trimming removed 1 base at V and 2 bases at J, with 9 bases between. CDR1 is SGHRS, CDR2 YFSETQ, per germline. DNA for the CDR3: TGCGCCAGCAGCTTGCTACAGTCCAACTATGGCTACACCTTC. It specifies CASSLLQSNYGYTF.

This chain uses TRBV5-1 with TRBJ2-4; 8 bases match TRBD2. V dropped 4 bases and J dropped 5; count of bases not matched to a gene: 5. CDR1 is SGHRS and CDR2 is YFSETQ in the germline V gene. This CDR3 has 14 residues. The DNA of the CDR3 is TGCGCCAGCAGCCGTAGCGGGGAGGAAAACATTCAGTACTTC. Protein product: CASSRSGEENIQYF.

This clonotype was seen only a few times. The chain is built from TRBV5-1 and TRBJ1-3, with 7 bases that match TRBD1. Germline V lookup: CDR1 SGHRS, CDR2 YFSETQ. The CDR3 sequence is 19 residues long. Trimming cost V 0 bases and J 0 bases; bases outside gene matches: 12. The CDR3: CASSLASDRTTFSGNTIYF. CDR3 nucleotide sequence: TGCGCCAGCAGCTTGGCTTCGGACAGGACCACATTCTCTGGAAACACCATATATTTT.

This clonotype was observed many times. The rearrangement uses TRBV5-1 and TRBJ2-3, with D possibly matching TRBD2 (5 bases). The length of the CDR3 is 14 residues. Germline V gene data show CDR1 as SGHRS and CDR2 as YFSETQ. Between the trimmed V and J ends, which lost 0 bases and 2 bases, there was a span of 7 bases. The CDR3, as DNA: TGCGCCAGCAGCTTGGGGACTGTCACAGATACGCAGTATTTT. This translates into CASSLGTVTDTQYF.

This clonotype appeared a few times. One junction end does not reproduce the germline sequence, and a read error may be involved. This rearrangement joins TRBV4-2 to TRBJ2-5; 10 bases match TRBD2. Germline V gene data show CDR1 as LGHNA and CDR2 as YNFKEQ. This CDR3 has 15 amino acids. The CDR3 DNA reads TGTGCCAGCAGTAGGACTAGCGGATACCAGGAGACCCAGTACTTC. Its translation is CASSRTSGYQETQYF.

The rearrangement joins TRBV20-1 to TRBJ2-5; D assignment may be TRBD1 or TRBD2 (6 bases each). The J call is in doubt because the DNA end fits TRBJ2-7 better. The V gene's germline CDR1 is DFQATT and CDR2 SNEGSKA (reference sequence). CDR3 length equals 15 residues. This CDR3 reads CSANMGGGASYEQYF. Here the CDR3 DNA reads TGCAGTGCTAACATGGGGGGCGGAGCCTCCTACGAGCAGTACTTC.

The chain links TRBV7-9 to TRBJ2-7, with 9 bases matching TRBD1. This CDR3 spans 14 amino acids. The trim removed 5 bases at V and 7 bases at J, leaving 9 bases unmatched. Germline CDR1 reads SEHNR; CDR2 reads FQNEAQ (reference sequence). The CDR3 coding sequence is TGTGCCAGCAGCCCAACAGGGGGCGCGGAAGAGCAGTACTTC. Translation: CASSPTGGAEEQYF. The entire variable domain, with the rest obtained from reference TRBV7-9 and TRBJ2-7, is as follows: DTGVSQNPRHKITKRGQNVTFRCDPISEHNRLYWYRQTLGQGPEFLTYFQNEAQLEKSRLLSDRFSAERPKGSFSTLEIQRTEQGDSAMYLCASSPTGGAEEQYFGPGTRLTVT.

In regard to this clonotype: This sequence may be a read error, since a much larger clone differs from it by one base. The rearrangement uses TRBV6-5 and TRBJ2-4; D is unclear. Germline lookup yields CDR1 MNHEY and CDR2 SVGAGI. Trimming stripped 6 bases from V and 1 base from J, with 13 bases between. CDR3 length equals 15 residues. CDR3 sequence: CASSIFAAAKNIQYF. CDR3 bases: TGTGCCAGCAGCATATTCGCCGCCGCCAAAAACATTCAGTACTTC.

CDR3: CASSQDPAGPQETQYF. The CDR3 DNA sequence: TGCGCCAGCAGCCAAGATCCGGCAGGGCCTCAAGAGACCCAGTACTTC. V and J are TRBV4-1 and TRBJ2-5, with a weak D call TRBD1 (5 bases). The CDR3 contains 16 residues. CDR1 is MGHRA, CDR2 YSYEKL, per germline. V was clipped by 0 bases and J by 2 bases, with 13 bases between them.

This chain connects TRBV29-1 to TRBJ2-2; 7 bases fit TRBD1. CDR3 length equals 13 residues. Germline-derived CDR1 and CDR2 are SQVTM and ANQGSEA. With V trimmed by 7 bases and J by 4 bases, 6 bases remained unmatched. DNA for the CDR3: TGCAGCGCTGCCCGGGACAGCACCGGGGAGCTGTTTTTT. Its translation: CSAARDSTGELFF.

The chain employs TRBV7-9 and TRBJ2-1; maybe TRBD1 (5 bases). V gave up 3 bases and J gave up 0 bases, with 9 bases separating them. This CDR3 is 15 amino acids long. Germline lookup yields CDR1 SEHNR and CDR2 FQNEAQ (reference sequence). CDR3: CASSFKGDSYNEQFF. CDR3 DNA: TGTGCCAGCAGCTTTAAAGGGGACTCCTACAATGAGCAGTTCTTC. Drawing the rest from reference TRBV7-9 and TRBJ2-1, the complete variable domain is DTGVSQNPRHKITKRGQNVTFRCDPISEHNRLYWYRQTLGQGPEFLTYFQNEAQLEKSRLLSDRFSAERPKGSFSTLEIQRTEQGDSAMYLCASSFKGDSYNEQFFGPGTRLTVL.

In its sample, this clonotype was seen a few times. CDR3 sequence reads: CASSIQGRANEKLFF. The CDR3 nucleotides read TGCGCCAGCAGCATACAGGGTCGAGCTAATGAAAAACTGTTTTTT. The chain joins TRBV5-1 to TRBJ1-4; weak D call: TRBD1 (6 bases). Trimming cost V 4 bases and J 3 bases, with 13 bases left between them. This CDR3 region has 15 residues. Germline loops: CDR1 SGHRS, CDR2 YFSETQ.